The rows below give T cell receptor beta chains drawn from one sample of a study of blood T cell repertoires in COVID-19. This table comes from immunoSEQ multiplex PCR, and its TCRdb copy is limited to in-frame clones, with some not included. The table has some 490,000 clones, 70% to 90% seen once; the top ten hold approximately 2.9%. Sequencing was carried out using peripheral blood. The receptors were gathered from a human donor in a cohort sampled during active COVID-19. Both conserved end residues are part of each CDR3. Fields, in order: V gene, clone size, D gene, J gene, CDR3 protein, CDR3 DNA. The D gene is left open where the match is weak. Part of the rows lack a size; the others show once, few, many or a class for expanded clones.

V: TRBV18; size: -; D: TRBD1; J: TRBJ2-7; CDR3: CASSPPGTATYEQYF; DNA: TGTGCCAGCTCACCACCCGGGACAGCTACCTACGAGCAGTACTTC
V: TRBV28; size: -; D: TRBD1; J: TRBJ1-2; CDR3: CASSSSGTDYGYTF; DNA: TGTGCCAGCAGTTCCTCGGGGACAGACTATGGCTACACCTTC
V: TRBV3-1/TRBV3-2; size: once; D: -; J: TRBJ2-2; CDR3: CASSQEAQGGHGELFF; DNA: TGTGCCAGCAGCCAAGAGGCCCAGGGTGGTCACGGGGAGCTGTTTTTT
V: TRBV5-1; size: -; D: TRBD2; J: TRBJ2-1; CDR3: CASKGNGREGSSYNEQFF; DNA: TGCGCCAGCAAGGGAAATGGGCGGGAGGGCAGTTCCTACAATGAGCAGTTCTTC
V: TRBV20-1; size: -; D: TRBD2; J: TRBJ2-1; CDR3: CSASSSGLAGGSYNEQFF; DNA: TGCAGTGCTAGTTCGTCGGGACTAGCGGGAGGCTCCTACAATGAGCAGTTCTTC
V: TRBV5-1; size: -; D: -; J: TRBJ1-5; CDR3: CASSLDVGGPNQPQHF; DNA: TGCGCCAGCAGCTTGGACGTCGGGGGACCGAATCAGCCCCAGCATTTT
V: TRBV5-1; size: -; D: TRBD2; J: TRBJ2-7; CDR3: CASSPDGLGGSSYEQYF; DNA: TGCGCCAGCAGCCCGGACGGTCTTGGCGGGAGTTCCTACGAGCAGTACTTC
V: TRBV7-3; size: -; D: -; J: TRBJ1-1; CDR3: CASSLTRTDMNTEAFF; DNA: TGTGCCAGCAGCTTAACGAGGACGGACATGAACACTGAAGCTTTCTTT
V: TRBV5-6; size: few; D: -; J: TRBJ1-1; CDR3: CASSLWVLNTEAFF; DNA: TGTGCCAGCAGCTTGTGGGTACTAAACACTGAAGCTTTCTTT
V: TRBV25-1; size: -; D: -; J: TRBJ1-1; CDR3: CASSERANTEAFF; DNA: TGTGCCAGCAGTGAAAGAGCGAACACTGAAGCTTTCTTT
V: TRBV9; size: once; D: -; J: TRBJ2-7; CDR3: CASSVHTSLGYEQYF; DNA: TGTGCCAGCAGCGTACACACGTCCCTAGGCTACGAGCAGTACTTC
V: TRBV10-3; size: -; D: TRBD1; J: TRBJ2-5; CDR3: CAISEQGALKKTQYF; DNA: TGTGCCATCAGTGAACAGGGGGCGCTGAAAAAGACCCAGTACTTC
V: TRBV15; size: -; D: TRBD1; J: TRBJ1-1; CDR3: CATSTKIGTGGTEAFF; DNA: TGTGCCACCAGCACAAAAATAGGGACAGGAGGCACTGAAGCTTTCTTT
V: TRBV18; size: -; D: TRBD1; J: TRBJ1-2; CDR3: CASSAGGPDGYTF; DNA: TGTGCCAGCTCGGCAGGGGGCCCCGATGGCTACACCTTC
V: TRBV12-3/TRBV12-4; size: -; D: -; J: TRBJ2-2; CDR3: CASSSSSGELFF; DNA: TGTGCCAGCAGTTCCAGTTCGGGGGAGCTGTTTTTT
V: TRBV30; size: -; D: -; J: TRBJ2-7; CDR3: CACKPQLGTSSLNEQYF; DNA: TGTGCCTGCAAGCCACAACTCGGGACTTCCTCTTTAAACGAGCAGTACTTC
V: TRBV27; size: once; D: TRBD2; J: TRBJ2-3; CDR3: CASSLSQRDTADTQYF; DNA: TGTGCCAGCAGTTTAAGTCAGCGGGATACCGCAGATACGCAGTATTTT
V: TRBV6-5; size: -; D: -; J: TRBJ1-2; CDR3: CASHRGNGFYGYTF; DNA: TGTGCCAGCCATCGGGGGAACGGGTTCTATGGCTACACCTTC
V: TRBV6-5; size: -; D: TRBD2; J: TRBJ2-3; CDR3: CASSYTSGRDTQYF; DNA: TGTGCCAGCAGTTACACTAGCGGGAGGGATACGCAGTATTTT
V: TRBV4-3; size: -; D: -; J: TRBJ1-1; CDR3: CASSQEGGFGAFF; DNA: TGCGCCAGCAGCCAAGAGGGAGGATTTGGTGCTTTCTTT
V: TRBV27; size: -; D: TRBD1; J: TRBJ2-1; CDR3: CASSFRGQGANNEQFF; DNA: TGTGCCAGCAGTTTCCGGGGACAGGGGGCTAACAATGAGCAGTTCTTC
V: TRBV14; size: few; D: -; J: TRBJ1-5; CDR3: CASSLNSNQPQHF; DNA: TGTGCCAGCAGCCTTAATAGCAATCAGCCCCAGCATTTT
V: TRBV6-6; size: -; D: -; J: TRBJ1-2; CDR3: CASSYSGDGYTF; DNA: TGTGCCAGCAGTTACTCGGGCGACGGCTACACCTTC
V: TRBV7-2; size: -; D: TRBD1; J: TRBJ2-2; CDR3: CASSWPGTGGGELFF; DNA: TGTGCCAGCAGCTGGCCCGGGACAGGGGGCGGAGAGCTGTTTTTT
V: TRBV5-1; size: once; D: -; J: TRBJ2-2; CDR3: CASSLDSRGIGELFF; DNA: TGCGCCAGCAGCTTGGACTCTCGGGGTATCGGGGAGCTGTTTTTT
V: TRBV19; size: -; D: -; J: TRBJ2-7; CDR3: CASSIGPEGLYEQYF; DNA: TGTGCCAGTAGTATTGGACCTGAGGGCCTCTACGAGCAGTACTTC
V: TRBV24-1; size: -; D: -; J: TRBJ2-3; CDR3: CATSGYGGGDTQYF; DNA: TGTGCCACCAGTGGATATGGGGGCGGGGATACGCAGTATTTT
V: TRBV10-3; size: -; D: -; J: TRBJ2-7; CDR3: CAIKPSTYEQYF; DNA: TGTGCCATCAAGCCATCCACCTACGAGCAGTACTTC
V: TRBV10-3; size: -; D: TRBD1; J: TRBJ1-3; CDR3: CATTAPGTGGSSGNTIYF; DNA: TGTGCCACCACGGCGCCCGGGACAGGGGGTTCCTCTGGAAACACCATATATTTT
V: TRBV7-9; size: -; D: TRBD1; J: TRBJ1-4; CDR3: CASSPPGQGGEKLFF; DNA: TGTGCCAGCAGCCCCCCGGGACAGGGGGGCGAAAAACTGTTTTTT
V: TRBV5-4; size: once; D: -; J: TRBJ2-1; CDR3: CASSFGDGLVSFRGEQFF; DNA: TGTGCCAGCAGCTTTGGGGATGGGCTAGTAAGTTTTCGGGGTGAGCAGTTCTTC
V: TRBV10-3; size: -; D: TRBD2; J: TRBJ2-1; CDR3: CAISESAEFSSGRAWDDEQFF; DNA: TGTGCCATCAGTGAGTCAGCCGAGTTCTCTAGCGGGAGGGCCTGGGACGATGAGCAGTTCTTC
V: TRBV19; size: -; D: TRBD2; J: TRBJ2-7; CDR3: CASSIVAGDKGEQYF; DNA: TGTGCCAGTAGTATAGTTGCGGGAGATAAAGGCGAGCAGTACTTC
V: TRBV18; size: few; D: -; J: TRBJ1-5; CDR3: CASSPGLINQPQHF; DNA: TGTGCCAGCTCACCCGGACTGATTAATCAGCCCCAGCATTTT
V: TRBV7-2; size: -; D: -; J: TRBJ1-1; CDR3: CASSLRGNTEAFF; DNA: TGTGCCAGCAGCTTGCGGGGTAACACTGAAGCTTTCTTT
V: TRBV5-1; size: once; D: -; J: TRBJ2-5; CDR3: CASSLGATTETQYF; DNA: TGCGCCAGCAGCTTGGGAGCGACTACAGAGACCCAGTACTTC
V: TRBV30; size: -; D: -; J: TRBJ2-3; CDR3: CAWSVGGSGDTQYF; DNA: TGTGCCTGGAGTGTCGGAGGGAGTGGAGATACGCAGTATTTT
V: TRBV5-1; size: -; D: TRBD1; J: TRBJ2-1; CDR3: CASSLYPPGQGADEQFF; DNA: TGCGCCAGCAGCTTGTATCCCCCGGGACAGGGGGCTGATGAGCAGTTCTTC
V: TRBV5-1; size: few; D: -; J: TRBJ1-6; CDR3: CASSLFLGRNSPLHF; DNA: TGCGCCAGCAGCTTGTTTTTAGGGAGGAATTCACCCCTCCACTTT